This TCR beta chain derives from a study of cytomegalovirus exposure and HLA in healthy donors. The study, taken as a whole, reports: Per a later analysis, 15,000 to 20,000 TCR beta sequences showed association with HLA alleles at 0.05 false discovery rate.

Germline V gene data show CDR1 as MDHEN and CDR2 as SYDVKM. With 4 bases removed from V and 1 base from J, the gap between germline ends came to 20 bases. CDR3 length equals 18 residues. Comments on this clone: Its antigen is currently unknown.

The PCR had 60 Vbeta and 13 Jbeta primers. Produced via immunoSEQ multiplex PCR; TCRdb's table is partial and in-frame only. This sample yields about 160,000 clones, of which about 80% are seen a single time; 1.3% belongs to the top ten. The sample comprised PBMCs. The V call is TRBV28, the J call TRBJ2-1, with D perhaps TRBD1 (6 bases). This receptor was identified in a woman aged 45-60 years in good health and CMV-seronegative. CDR3 nucleotides: TGTGCCAGCAGTTGGCCCCGGCATCACAGGGTTTCCTACAATGAGCAGTTCTTC. Amino acid sequence: CASSWPRHHRVSYNEQFF.